A selection of T cell receptor beta chains follows, all from one sample in a study of cytomegalovirus exposure and HLA in healthy donors. Sequenced by immunoSEQ multiplex PCR; TCRdb stores in-frame clones only, minus some. In the table there are 200,000 to 250,000 clones, 80% to 90% of which are singletons. Specimen: PBMCs. The origin of the receptors is a woman aged 18-29 years in good health and CMV-seropositive. CDR3s include the opening cysteine and the closing phenylalanine or tryptophan. Fields, in order: V gene, J gene, D gene, clone size, CDR3 DNA, CDR3 protein. D genes are given only for firm matches. Part of the rows lack a size; the others show once, few, many or a class for expanded clones.

v_call: TRBV15; j_call: TRBJ1-2; d_call: TRBD1; clone_size: -; cdr3_nt: TGTGCCACCAGCAGAGATAAGGGAGGAGGGGGCCGTTCAGATGGCTACACCTTC; cdr3_aa: CATSRDKGGGGRSDGYTF
v_call: TRBV28; j_call: TRBJ2-2; d_call: -; clone_size: -; cdr3_nt: TGTGCCAGCAGGGACGGCAGGGGACCGGACACCGGGGAGCTGTTTTTT; cdr3_aa: CASRDGRGPDTGELFF
v_call: TRBV5-8; j_call: TRBJ2-7; d_call: -; clone_size: -; cdr3_nt: TGTGCCAGCCGTATGCGGGGCCAGTCCCGCGAGCAGTACTTC; cdr3_aa: CASRMRGQSREQYF
v_call: TRBV13; j_call: TRBJ2-2; d_call: -; clone_size: -; cdr3_nt: TGTGCCAGCAGCACTCGACAGACTGCTACCGGGGAGCTGTTTTTT; cdr3_aa: CASSTRQTATGELFF
v_call: TRBV27; j_call: TRBJ1-5; d_call: -; clone_size: -; cdr3_nt: TGTGCCAGCAGAATGGGGGGTGGGGGCAATCAGCCCCAGCATTTT; cdr3_aa: CASRMGGGGNQPQHF
v_call: TRBV6-1; j_call: TRBJ2-2; d_call: -; clone_size: -; cdr3_nt: TGTGCCAGCAGTAGGACAGCGAACACCGGGGAGCTGTTTTTT; cdr3_aa: CASSRTANTGELFF
v_call: TRBV2; j_call: TRBJ1-4; d_call: -; clone_size: -; cdr3_nt: TGTGCCAGCGCGAGTGAGGGCGAAAAACTGTTTTTT; cdr3_aa: CASASEGEKLFF
v_call: TRBV6-1; j_call: TRBJ2-3; d_call: -; clone_size: -; cdr3_nt: TGTGCCAGCAGTGAAATGCCCTATACCACAGATACGCAGTATTTT; cdr3_aa: CASSEMPYTTDTQYF
v_call: TRBV5-1; j_call: TRBJ2-1; d_call: TRBD2; clone_size: -; cdr3_nt: TGCGCCAGCAGTTCTAGCGGGAGGGGCAATGAGCAGTTCTTC; cdr3_aa: CASSSSGRGNEQFF
v_call: TRBV28; j_call: TRBJ1-3; d_call: -; clone_size: once; cdr3_nt: TGTGCCAGCAGTTTACTAGGGGAGGGAGTCACCATATATTTT; cdr3_aa: CASSLLGEGVTIYF
v_call: TRBV27; j_call: TRBJ2-1; d_call: -; clone_size: -; cdr3_nt: TGTGCCAGCAGTTTCCCTAGTCGGAGTTACAATGAGCAGTTCTTC; cdr3_aa: CASSFPSRSYNEQFF
v_call: TRBV7-9; j_call: TRBJ2-7; d_call: TRBD2; clone_size: -; cdr3_nt: TGTGCCAGCAGCTTTGGGGACTACTCCGACGAGCAGTACTTC; cdr3_aa: CASSFGDYSDEQYF
v_call: TRBV28; j_call: TRBJ1-4; d_call: TRBD1; clone_size: -; cdr3_nt: TGTGCCAGCAGGGGACAGATTGAAAAACTGTTTTTT; cdr3_aa: CASRGQIEKLFF
v_call: TRBV9; j_call: TRBJ1-1; d_call: -; clone_size: -; cdr3_nt: TGTGCCAGCAGCCATAGGGACGGAGGGATGAACACTGAAGCTTTCTTT; cdr3_aa: CASSHRDGGMNTEAFF
v_call: TRBV6-5; j_call: TRBJ2-2; d_call: TRBD1; clone_size: -; cdr3_nt: TGTGCCAGCAGTAGGGACAGGGACACCGGGGAGCTGTTTTTT; cdr3_aa: CASSRDRDTGELFF
v_call: TRBV28; j_call: TRBJ2-1; d_call: TRBD2; clone_size: -; cdr3_nt: TGTGCCAGCAGACCCAATCTGTGGAGCGGGGGAAACTACAATGAGCAGTTCTTC; cdr3_aa: CASRPNLWSGGNYNEQFF
v_call: TRBV27; j_call: TRBJ2-7; d_call: -; clone_size: -; cdr3_nt: TGTGCCAGCAGTTTTTCCGGGAGCCACGAGCAGTACTTC; cdr3_aa: CASSFSGSHEQYF
v_call: TRBV19; j_call: TRBJ2-5; d_call: -; clone_size: -; cdr3_nt: TGTGCCAGTAGCCGAGAGCGAGGGACCCAGTACTTC; cdr3_aa: CASSRERGTQYF
v_call: TRBV7-8; j_call: TRBJ2-1; d_call: TRBD2; clone_size: -; cdr3_nt: TGTGCCAGCAGCTTAGCGGCCGGGACTAGTATTTATGAGCAGTTCTTC; cdr3_aa: CASSLAAGTSIYEQFF
v_call: TRBV4-2; j_call: TRBJ2-3; d_call: TRBD2; clone_size: -; cdr3_nt: TGTGCCAGCAGCCAATTAGCGGGATGGGGCGATACGCAGTATTTT; cdr3_aa: CASSQLAGWGDTQYF
v_call: TRBV9; j_call: TRBJ2-7; d_call: TRBD2; clone_size: few; cdr3_nt: TGTGCCAGCAGCGCGCGGGGGGAGGGACAGTACTTC; cdr3_aa: CASSARGEGQYF
v_call: TRBV7-8; j_call: TRBJ2-1; d_call: TRBD1; clone_size: -; cdr3_nt: TGTGCCAGCAGCTTCGACAGGGCGGCCAATGAGCAGTTCTTC; cdr3_aa: CASSFDRAANEQFF
v_call: TRBV2; j_call: TRBJ2-7; d_call: -; clone_size: -; cdr3_nt: TGTGCCAATCAAGGAGGCGGAGACTACGAGCAGTACTTC; cdr3_aa: CANQGGGDYEQYF
v_call: TRBV6-5; j_call: TRBJ2-2; d_call: -; clone_size: -; cdr3_nt: TGTGCCAGCAGTTATCGGGACTCGTCCGGGGAGCTGTTTTTT; cdr3_aa: CASSYRDSSGELFF
v_call: TRBV6-6; j_call: TRBJ2-7; d_call: TRBD2; clone_size: few; cdr3_nt: TGTGCCAGCAGTTACTCCTCGGGACTAGCGCCCTACGAGCAGTACTTC; cdr3_aa: CASSYSSGLAPYEQYF
v_call: TRBV25-1; j_call: TRBJ1-1; d_call: -; clone_size: -; cdr3_nt: TGTGCCAGCACCCGGGGGGGCTGGGTCACTGAAGCTTTCTTT; cdr3_aa: CASTRGGWVTEAFF